This TCR beta chain was sequenced for a study of blood T cell repertoires in COVID-19. Study in general: Samples of COVID-19 (acute and convalescent) were obtained from the United States, Italy and Spain. PBMCs, B-cell-depleted T cells, or T cells provided the cDNA or gDNA that made up the material.

Cohort assignment relied on participant-reported clinical history. V gave up 5 bases and J gave up 0 bases, with 8 bases separating them. Germline CDR1 is LNHNV and CDR2 is YYDKDF (reference sequence). The CDR3 spans 14 residues. Original handling: Using reference gene primer amplification, nucleated cell counts were estimated. Generated by immunoSEQ multiplex PCR, the TCRdb table keeps only in-frame clones and is missing some. V, J and clone size are taken as reported in that table, and D and trimming were inferred from the DNA itself. The sample holds under 200,000 clones, around four fifths seen once.

Sequencing was performed on PBMCs or T cells enriched from blood (not recorded which). The rearrangement links TRBV15 to TRBJ1-3; TRBD1 might be the D (5 bases). The TCR sequence derives from a woman in her fifties or sixties who had recovered from COVID-19. The CDR3 DNA reads as TGTGCCACCAGCGGGGGGGGCTCTGGAAACACCATATATTTT. Encoded protein: CATSGGGSGNTIYF.